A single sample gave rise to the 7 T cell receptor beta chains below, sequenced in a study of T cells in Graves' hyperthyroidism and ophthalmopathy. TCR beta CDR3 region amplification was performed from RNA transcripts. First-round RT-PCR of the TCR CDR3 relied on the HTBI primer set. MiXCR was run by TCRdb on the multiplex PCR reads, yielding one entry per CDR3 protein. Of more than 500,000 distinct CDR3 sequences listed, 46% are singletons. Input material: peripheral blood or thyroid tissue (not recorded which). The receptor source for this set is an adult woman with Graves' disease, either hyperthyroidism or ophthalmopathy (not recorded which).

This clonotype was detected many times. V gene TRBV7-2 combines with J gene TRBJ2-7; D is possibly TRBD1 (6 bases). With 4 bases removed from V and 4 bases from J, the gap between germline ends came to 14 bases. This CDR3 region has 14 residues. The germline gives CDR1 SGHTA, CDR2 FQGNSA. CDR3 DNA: TGTGCCAGCAGCTCAGGACAGCCTGGGTACGAGCAGTACTTC. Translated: CASSSGQPGYEQYF.

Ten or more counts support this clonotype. CDR3: CSARLGDTGELFF. The CDR3 coding sequence is TGCAGTGCTAGACTCGGGGACACCGGGGAGCTGTTTTTT. The gene calls are TRBV20-1 and TRBJ2-2; D might be TRBD2 (5 bases). Between the trimmed V and J ends, which lost 2 bases and 3 bases, there was a span of 7 bases. The CDR3 has 13 amino acids. Germline values: CDR1 DFQATT, CDR2 SNEGSKA (reference sequence).

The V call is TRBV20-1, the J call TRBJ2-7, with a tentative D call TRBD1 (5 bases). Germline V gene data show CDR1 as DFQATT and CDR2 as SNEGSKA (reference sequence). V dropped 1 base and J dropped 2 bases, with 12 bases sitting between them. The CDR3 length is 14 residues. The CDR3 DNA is TGCAGTGCTAGAGCTCGCGACAGACCCTACGAGCAGTACTTC. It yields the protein CSARARDRPYEQYF.

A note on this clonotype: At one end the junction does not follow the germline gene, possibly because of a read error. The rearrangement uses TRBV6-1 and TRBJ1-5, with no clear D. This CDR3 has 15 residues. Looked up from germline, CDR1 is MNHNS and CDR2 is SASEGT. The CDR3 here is CASSESRFSNQLQHF. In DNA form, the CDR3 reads TGTGCCAGCAGTGAATCCCGTTTTAGCAATCAGCTCCAGCATTTT.

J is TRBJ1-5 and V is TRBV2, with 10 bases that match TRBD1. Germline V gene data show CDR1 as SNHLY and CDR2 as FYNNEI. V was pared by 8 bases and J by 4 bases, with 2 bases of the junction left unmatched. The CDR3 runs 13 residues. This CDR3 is CASLGQGNQPQHF. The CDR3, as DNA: TGTGCCAGCTTGGGACAGGGGAATCAGCCCCAGCATTTT. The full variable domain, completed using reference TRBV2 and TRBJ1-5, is EPEVTQTPSHQVTQMGQEVILRCVPISNHLYFYWYRQILGQKVEFLVSFYNNEISEKSEIFDDQFSVERPDGSNFTLKIRSTKLEDSAMYFCASLGQGNQPQHFGDGTRLSIL.

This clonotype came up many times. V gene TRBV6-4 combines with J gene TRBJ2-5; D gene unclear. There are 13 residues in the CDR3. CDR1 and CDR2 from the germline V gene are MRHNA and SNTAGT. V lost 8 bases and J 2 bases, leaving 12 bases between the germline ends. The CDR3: CASLPRVQETQYF. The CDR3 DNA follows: TGTGCCAGCCTACCAAGGGTGCAAGAGACCCAGTACTTC.

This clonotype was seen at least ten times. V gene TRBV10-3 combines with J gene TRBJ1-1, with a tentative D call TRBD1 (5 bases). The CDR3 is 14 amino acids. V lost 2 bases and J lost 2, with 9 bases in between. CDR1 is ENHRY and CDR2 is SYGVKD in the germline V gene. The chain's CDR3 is CAISEDRSNTEAFF. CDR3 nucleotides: TGTGCCATCAGTGAGGACAGATCTAACACTGAAGCTTTCTTT.